This TCR beta chain appears in the sequencing data of a study of blood T cell repertoires in COVID-19 (dated by TCRdb to 2018 to 2020). Concerning the study at large: Samples from collaborators originated in the United States, Italy and Spain and spanned both the acute and convalescent phases of COVID-19. Samples came from the ongoing ImmuneRACE study (first 160 participants) plus 1,254 subjects from 6 global collaborators. The material from the prospective study consisted of cDNA or gDNA derived from T cells, B-cell-depleted T cells, or PBMCs. Sample metadata almost always included a de-identified subject ID, COVID-19 status, age in years and sex. Where HLA class I and class II types were available, the types were taken from metadata supplied by the sample provider, not from assay-based typing. The repertoires were made available in a free public database intended to serve as a resource for research on the immune response to SARS-CoV-2. Deeply sampled blood TCRbeta repertoires from subjects exposed to, actively infected with, or recovered from COVID-19 were included in the dataset.

From cysteine to phenylalanine, the CDR3 is 13 amino acids long. The kept DNA is CDR3 alone, 39 bases in frame from the first base. V lost 2 bases and J lost 3 bases, and the count of bases not matched to a germline gene is 1. CDR1 and CDR2, looked up from the germline V gene, are KGHSH and LQKENI. Broad study findings and their caveats: How much clinical and demographic metadata was included differed by source and by participant, and the metadata was provided uncurated.

Comment on this clone: Its antigen remains unidentified. Base qualities are not recorded, but no much larger clone differs from it by a single base.

TCRbeta CDR3 regions were amplified from genomic DNA by means of the immunoSEQ Assay, a bias-controlled multiplex PCR. Concerning the study's data processing: The number of nucleated cells in each sample was estimated by amplification of reference gene primers within the assay. Sequence reads were collapsed and filtered to measure the absolute abundance of every unique TCRbeta CDR3 rearrangement. Productive Simpson clonality was computed per sample as the square root of Simpson's diversity index over productive rearrangements. The table was pulled from immuneACCESS by TCRdb, which kept in-frame rearrangements only. Such tables lose some clones; where checked, under half of the loss comes from unresolved V genes, and the rest has no known cause. V, J and clone size were drawn from that table, and D and trimming were deduced from the DNA. The sample table records about 110,000 clones; roughly 75% of these occur just once. The top ten constitute more than 4% of the sample.

Each collaborating institution followed its own protocols to collect whole blood in K2EDTA tubes. For TCRbeta analysis, collaborators shipped samples as frozen whole blood, isolated PBMCs, or DNA extracted from either of those sample types. The sequence came from a human donor in a cohort sampled during active or convalescent COVID-19. Sequencing input: peripheral blood. The sequence links TRBV18 to TRBJ2-7; TRBD2 lines up with 7 middle nucleotides. The CDR3 amino acid sequence is: CASSPRTSYEQYF. The sequence in DNA is TGTGCCAGCTCACCAAGGACTAGCTACGAGCAGTACTTC.